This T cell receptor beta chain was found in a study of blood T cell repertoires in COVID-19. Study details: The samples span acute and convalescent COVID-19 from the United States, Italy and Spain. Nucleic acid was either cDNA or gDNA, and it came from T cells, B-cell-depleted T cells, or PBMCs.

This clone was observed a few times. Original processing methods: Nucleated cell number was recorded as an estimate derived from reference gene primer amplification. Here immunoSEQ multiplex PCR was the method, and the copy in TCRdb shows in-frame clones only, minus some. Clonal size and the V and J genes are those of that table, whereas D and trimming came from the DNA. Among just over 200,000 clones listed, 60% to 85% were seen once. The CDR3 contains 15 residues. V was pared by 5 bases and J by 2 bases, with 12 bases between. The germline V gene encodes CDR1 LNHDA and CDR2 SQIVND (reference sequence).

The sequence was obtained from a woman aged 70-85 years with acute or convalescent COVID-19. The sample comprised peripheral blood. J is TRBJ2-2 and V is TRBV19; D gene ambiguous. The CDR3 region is CASSPSRVNTGELFF. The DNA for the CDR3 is TGTGCCAGTAGTCCCAGCCGGGTTAACACCGGGGAGCTGTTTTTT.